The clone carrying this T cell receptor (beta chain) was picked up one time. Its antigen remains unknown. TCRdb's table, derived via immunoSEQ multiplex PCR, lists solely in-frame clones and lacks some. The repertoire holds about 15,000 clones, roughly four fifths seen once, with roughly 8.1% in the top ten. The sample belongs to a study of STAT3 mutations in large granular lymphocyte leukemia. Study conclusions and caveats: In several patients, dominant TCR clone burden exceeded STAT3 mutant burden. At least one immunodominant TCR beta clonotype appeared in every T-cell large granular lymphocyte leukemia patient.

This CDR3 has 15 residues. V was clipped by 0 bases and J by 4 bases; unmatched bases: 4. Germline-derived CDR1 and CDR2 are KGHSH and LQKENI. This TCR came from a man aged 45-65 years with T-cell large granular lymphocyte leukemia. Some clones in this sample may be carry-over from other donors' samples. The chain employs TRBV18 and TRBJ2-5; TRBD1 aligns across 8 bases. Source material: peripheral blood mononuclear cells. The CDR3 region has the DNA TGTGCCAGCTCACCACCCGACAGGGGTCGAGAGACCCAGTACTTC. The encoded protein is CASSPPDRGRETQYF.